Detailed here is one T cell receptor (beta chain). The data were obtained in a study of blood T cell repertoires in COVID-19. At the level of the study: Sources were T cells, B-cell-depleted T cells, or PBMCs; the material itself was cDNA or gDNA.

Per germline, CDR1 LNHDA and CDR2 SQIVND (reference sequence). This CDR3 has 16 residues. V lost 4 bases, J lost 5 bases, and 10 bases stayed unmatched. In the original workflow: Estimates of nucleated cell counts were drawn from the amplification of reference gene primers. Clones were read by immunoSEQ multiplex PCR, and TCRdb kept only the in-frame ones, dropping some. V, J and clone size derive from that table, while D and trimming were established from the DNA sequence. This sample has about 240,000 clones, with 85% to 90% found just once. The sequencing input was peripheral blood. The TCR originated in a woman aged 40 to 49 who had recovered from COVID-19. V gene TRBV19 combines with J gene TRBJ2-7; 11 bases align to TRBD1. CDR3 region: CASSTQIGQGAHEQYF. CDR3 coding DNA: TGTGCCAGTAGTACTCAAATCGGACAGGGGGCGCACGAGCAGTACTTC.